Listed here is a single T cell receptor (beta chain). The record originates from a study of CD8 T cells in Susac syndrome. cDNA came from 0.5 to 1 ug RNA primed by random hexamers. TCRdb called the immunoSEQ multiplex PCR reads again in MiXCR, with one record for every CDR3 protein. Of around 20,000 distinct CDR3 sequences detected, 95% appear once; the ten largest clones hold roughly 0.23%. Germline V gives CDR1 MGHDK, CDR2 SYGVNS. The CDR3 contains 11 residues. J lost 4 bases, V lost 8 bases, and 2 bases had no gene match. This receptor was identified in a human donor in good health. Material: CD8+ T cells from PBMCs. The chain recombines TRBV25-1 with TRBJ2-7, with TRBD2 identical over 7 bases. The CDR3 here is CASPSGYEQYF. The CDR3 DNA is TGTGCCAGCCCTAGCGGTTACGAGCAGTACTTC.